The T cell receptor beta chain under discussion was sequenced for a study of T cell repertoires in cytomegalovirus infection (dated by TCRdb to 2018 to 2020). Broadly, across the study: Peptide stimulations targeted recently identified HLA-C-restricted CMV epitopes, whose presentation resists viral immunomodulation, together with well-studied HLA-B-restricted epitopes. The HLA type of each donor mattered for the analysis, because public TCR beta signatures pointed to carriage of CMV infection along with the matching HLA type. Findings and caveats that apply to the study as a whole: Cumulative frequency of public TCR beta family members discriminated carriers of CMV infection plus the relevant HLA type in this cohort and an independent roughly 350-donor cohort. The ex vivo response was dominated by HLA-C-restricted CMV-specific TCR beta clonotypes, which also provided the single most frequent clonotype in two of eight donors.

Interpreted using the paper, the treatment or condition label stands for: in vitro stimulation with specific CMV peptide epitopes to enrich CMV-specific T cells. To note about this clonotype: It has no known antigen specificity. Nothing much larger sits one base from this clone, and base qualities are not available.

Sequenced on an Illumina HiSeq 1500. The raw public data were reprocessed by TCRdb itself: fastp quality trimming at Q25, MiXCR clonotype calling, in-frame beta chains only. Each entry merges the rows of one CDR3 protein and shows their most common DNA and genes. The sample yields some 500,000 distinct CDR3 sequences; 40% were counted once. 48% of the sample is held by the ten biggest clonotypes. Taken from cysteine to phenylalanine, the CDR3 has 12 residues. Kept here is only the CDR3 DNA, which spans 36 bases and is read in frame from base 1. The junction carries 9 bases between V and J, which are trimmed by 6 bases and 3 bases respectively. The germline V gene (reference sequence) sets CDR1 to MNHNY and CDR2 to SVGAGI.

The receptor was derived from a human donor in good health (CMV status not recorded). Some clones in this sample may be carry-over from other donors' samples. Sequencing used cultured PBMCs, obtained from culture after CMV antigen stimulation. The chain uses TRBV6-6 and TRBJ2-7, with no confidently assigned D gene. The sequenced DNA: TGTGCCAGCAGGTCCGTGGGCTACGAGCAGTACTTC. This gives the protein CASRSVGYEQYF.